The 24 T cell receptor beta chains given below trace back to one sample, sequenced in a study of technical replicates of blood from a handful of donors (dated by TCRdb to the late 2010s). Library preparation was by the immunoSEQ multiplex PCR assay. TCRdb took this table from immuneACCESS and kept in-frame rearrangements with V and J called. Such tables lack part of the clones; where checked against another copy, unresolved V genes explain under half of the gap, and the rest is unexplained. A total of roughly 82,000 clones appear in this sample, just over 90% of them only once. The ten largest clones add up to 0.27% of the sample. The sample taken for sequencing was T cells isolated from PBMCs. The origin of the receptors is a human donor in good health.

This chain uses TRBV18 with TRBJ2-6, with 9 nucleotides matching TRBD2. V lost 6 bases to trimming and J lost 2 bases; unmatched junction nucleotides: 11. The CDR3 runs to 18 residues. Germline V gene sequence: CDR1 KGHSH, CDR2 LQKENI. The CDR3 protein is CASSWALAGLTGANVLTF. The CDR3 DNA sequence: TGTGCCAGCTCTTGGGCTCTAGCGGGGCTAACTGGGGCCAACGTCCTGACTTTC.

The CDR3 reads CASSEIRGSYEQYF. The CDR3 nucleotides are TGTGCCAGCAGTGAAATCCGGGGCTCCTACGAGCAGTACTTC. This chain connects TRBV6-1 to TRBJ2-7; D is perhaps TRBD2 (5 bases). Germline loops: CDR1 MNHNS, CDR2 SASEGT. There are 14 residues in the CDR3. V was clipped by 2 bases and J by 0 bases, with 8 bases between them.

The J gene is TRBJ1-6, the V gene TRBV6-1; weak D call: TRBD1 (6 bases). Per the germline V gene, CDR1 is MNHNS and CDR2 is SASEGT. The CDR3 loop spans 14 amino acids. The CDR3 sequence is CAGGVSSYNSPLHF. The CDR3 DNA sequence: TGTGCAGGGGGGGTAAGCTCCTATAATTCACCCCTCCACTTT.

V usage is TRBV5-1 and J usage is TRBJ1-2; 7 bases agree with TRBD1. From germline, CDR1 is SGHRS and CDR2 YFSETQ. The length of the CDR3 is 13 residues. V dropped 2 bases and J dropped 8; count of bases not matched to a gene: 6. This CDR3 reads CASSFAGGKGYTF. Written as DNA, the CDR3 is TGCGCCAGCAGCTTCGCAGGGGGTAAGGGCTACACCTTC.

The chain has TRBV7-6 and TRBJ1-4; TRBD1 agrees at 10 bases. The CDR3 covers 18 residues. Germline values: CDR1 SGHVS, CDR2 FNYEAQ. Losses at the gene ends were 4 bases for V and 7 bases for J; bases not matched to a gene: 15. The CDR3 spells CASSSGAGQGRVGEKLFF. In DNA form, the CDR3 reads TGTGCCAGCAGCTCTGGGGCGGGACAGGGGCGAGTCGGTGAAAAACTGTTTTTT.

V usage is TRBV27 and J usage is TRBJ1-4, with a weak D call TRBD1 (5 bases). CDR3 size: 14 residues. Germline V gene sequence: CDR1 MNHEY, CDR2 SMNVEV (reference sequence). Trimming left V 3 bases short and J 8 bases short, with 13 bases between. The CDR3 protein is CASSFSGQREKLFF. The CDR3 nucleotides are TGTGCCAGCAGTTTCTCCGGACAAAGGGAAAAACTGTTTTTT.

The V gene is TRBV7-8, the J gene TRBJ2-1; the D gene is possibly TRBD1 (7 bases). The germline V gene encodes CDR1 SGHVS and CDR2 FQNEAQ. Trimming removed 2 bases from V and 2 bases from J, with 13 bases in between. This CDR3 spans 16 amino acids. This chain's CDR3 is CASSLRRGPAYNEQFF. The DNA of the CDR3 is TGTGCCAGCAGCTTACGGAGGGGGCCGGCCTACAATGAGCAGTTCTTC.

The chain has TRBV29-1 and TRBJ2-7, with D possibly being TRBD2 (5 bases). The CDR3 covers 13 residues. CDR1 is SQVTM and CDR2 is ANQGSEA in the germline V gene. Between the trimmed V and J ends, which lost 5 bases and 0 bases, there was a span of 11 bases. CDR3 DNA sequence: TGCAGCGTTTCAACCACTAGCTCCTACGAGCAGTACTTC. This translates into CSVSTTSSYEQYF.

The chain couples TRBV10-2 to TRBJ1-2; D is ambiguous. With 2 bases removed from V and 4 bases from J, the gap between germline ends came to 14 bases. The germline V gene encodes CDR1 WSHSY and CDR2 SAAADI. CDR3 length: 15 amino acids. CDR3 sequence reads: CASSEIRSPFYGYTF. CDR3 sequence (DNA): TGCGCCAGCAGTGAGATCAGGTCTCCCTTCTATGGCTACACCTTC.

The gene calls are TRBV11-3 and TRBJ2-7; TRBD1 might be the D (6 bases). The CDR3 has 15 residues. V was cut by 5 bases and J by 3 bases, with 17 bases left in between. Germline CDR1 is SGHNT and CDR2 is YENEEA. Here the CDR3 reads CASSPPGTKFYEQYF. The CDR3 bases are TGTGCCAGCAGCCCCCCCGGGACAAAGTTCTACGAGCAGTACTTC.

This chain links TRBV5-1 with TRBJ2-7; tentatively, D is TRBD2 (5 bases). Germline V gene lookup returns CDR1 SGHRS and CDR2 YFSETQ. With 4 bases removed from V and 0 bases from J, the gap between germline ends came to 14 bases. The CDR3 is 15 amino acids. CDR3 residues: CASSLGLTSSYEQYF. Here the CDR3 DNA reads TGCGCCAGCAGCCTCGGACTGACCAGCTCCTACGAGCAGTACTTC.

The V and J genes are TRBV19 and TRBJ2-5; 13 nucleotides agree with TRBD2. Germline assignment: CDR1 LNHDA and CDR2 SQIVND (reference sequence). V shed 0 bases, J shed 5 bases, and the junction held 9 bases outside the gene matches. CDR3 length equals 18 residues. The chain's CDR3 is CASSIDRTSGSSLETQYF. DNA of the CDR3: TGTGCCAGTAGTATAGATCGGACTAGCGGGAGCTCCTTGGAGACCCAGTACTTC. The full variable domain, with the rest looked up from reference TRBV19 and TRBJ2-5, is DGGITQSPKYLFRKEGQNVTLSCEQNLNHDAMYWYRQDPGQGLRLIYYSQIVNDFQKGDIAEGYSVSREKKESFPLTVTSAQKNPTAFYLCASSIDRTSGSSLETQYFGPGTRLLVL.

V and J are TRBV2 and TRBJ1-5, with TRBD1 identical over 8 bases. The trim removed 5 bases at V and 1 base at J, leaving 7 bases unmatched. The CDR3 is 16 residues long. The germline gives CDR1 SNHLY, CDR2 FYNNEI. This CDR3 reads CASSWTGRGSNQPQHF. The CDR3 DNA is TGTGCCAGCAGTTGGACAGGGAGGGGGAGCAATCAGCCCCAGCATTTT.

The chain has TRBV6-1 and TRBJ1-5; 7 bases agree with TRBD1. This CDR3 is built from 15 residues. Germline-derived CDR1 and CDR2 are MNHNS and SASEGT. Trimming at V came to 5 bases and at J to 0 bases, leaving 4 bases not matched to a gene. The CDR3: CASSKQGYSNQPQHF. As DNA, the CDR3 is TGTGCCAGCAGTAAACAGGGGTATAGCAATCAGCCCCAGCATTTT.

The chain uses TRBV7-8 and TRBJ2-1; D uncertain. The germline V and J ends were trimmed by 5 bases and 0 bases, with 11 bases remaining between them. Germline assignment: CDR1 SGHVS and CDR2 FQNEAQ. This CDR3 has 15 amino acids. CDR3 loop: CASSLVESSYNEQFF. Here the CDR3 DNA reads TGTGCCAGCAGCCTAGTTGAGAGCTCCTACAATGAGCAGTTCTTC.

The chain joins TRBV28 to TRBJ2-7, with D perhaps matching TRBD1 (5 bases). The CDR3 extends over 15 amino acids. Germline assignment: CDR1 MDHEN and CDR2 SYDVKM. V lost 8 bases to trimming and J lost 3 bases, with 20 bases between them. CDR3 DNA: TGTGCCAGCTGCTGCCACAGGACGGAACTCTACGAGCAGTACTTC. Its translation: CASCCHRTELYEQYF.

This clone was counted a single time. The chain carries TRBV6-5 and TRBJ2-7; 9 bases are a match to TRBD1. The CDR3 has 16 amino acids. Trimming at V came to 0 bases and at J to 3 bases, leaving 6 bases not matched to a gene. CDR1 and CDR2 from the germline V gene are MNHEY and SVGAGI. The CDR3 spells CASSYSAGTGNYEQYF. The CDR3 region has the DNA TGTGCCAGCAGTTACTCGGCCGGGACAGGGAACTACGAGCAGTACTTC.

This chain uses TRBV5-6 with TRBJ1-4, with D maybe TRBD1 (6 bases). From germline, CDR1 is SGHDT and CDR2 YYEEEE. V lost 3 bases and J lost 0, with 12 bases in between. This CDR3 contains 16 residues. The CDR3 DNA is TGTGCCAGCAGCTACAGGGAAACTCCAACTAATGAAAAACTGTTTTTT. It specifies CASSYRETPTNEKLFF.

CDR3 DNA: TGCGCCAGCAGCTTCTCAGCGGGCGGTCAAGAGACCCAGTACTTC. This sequence encodes CASSFSAGGQETQYF. The V and J genes are TRBV5-1 and TRBJ2-5; D possibly corresponds to TRBD2 (6 bases). The V end was cut by 2 bases, the J end by 2 bases, with 13 bases between. The germline CDR1 and CDR2 sequences are SGHRS and YFSETQ. The CDR3 loop spans 15 amino acids.

This clone has only one observation. The chain has TRBV7-9 and TRBJ2-7, with TRBD2 identical over 10 bases. The germline gives CDR1 SEHNR, CDR2 FQNEAQ (reference sequence). After removal of 2 bases from V and 6 bases from J, the junction contained 13 bases not matched to a gene. This CDR3 is built from 17 residues. Here the CDR3 reads CASSLYPTSGAPPEQYF. CDR3 coding DNA: TGTGCCAGCAGCTTATACCCAACTAGCGGGGCCCCTCCCGAGCAGTACTTC.

The chain carries TRBV23-1 and TRBJ2-7; TRBD1 aligns across 7 bases. TRBV23-1 is reported as an ORF; its role is uncertain. The trim removed 4 bases at V and 2 bases at J, leaving 11 bases unmatched. This CDR3 comprises 16 residues. The CDR3 nucleotides are TGCGCCAGCAGTCTAGGAGGTGACAGGGCTGCCTACGAGCAGTACTTC. Residues: CASSLGGDRAAYEQYF.

The chain links TRBV29-1 to TRBJ2-1; a weak D match, TRBD1 (5 bases). The CDR3 is made up of 11 amino acids. V lost 3 bases to trimming and J lost 7 bases, with 7 bases between them. The germline gives CDR1 SQVTM, CDR2 ANQGSEA. In DNA form, the CDR3 reads TGCAGCGTTGATAAGGGGAATGAGCAGTTCTTC. Its protein product is CSVDKGNEQFF.

The chain is built from TRBV28 and TRBJ2-2; D not certain. CDR1 is MDHEN, CDR2 SYDVKM, per germline. CDR3 length: 13 residues. Trimming removed 1 base from V and 7 bases from J, with 7 bases in between. CDR3 bases: TGTGCCAGCAGTTTATTGGGCAACGGGGAGCTGTTTTTT. Protein: CASSLLGNGELFF.

The CDR3 DNA is TGTGCCAGCTTGGGACAGGGCGAGTGGTTAGATACGCAGTATTTT. Amino acid sequence: CASLGQGEWLDTQYF. V usage is TRBV18 and J usage is TRBJ2-3; 9 nucleotides match TRBD1. V lost 7 bases to trimming and J lost 5 bases; unmatched junction nucleotides: 10. The CDR3 has 15 amino acids. The germline V gene encodes CDR1 KGHSH and CDR2 LQKENI.